The clone carrying this TCR beta chain was detected many times. The target antigen is unknown. The source of the sample is a study of CD8 T cells in ankylosing spondylitis. Study-wide points: Certain motif variants had earlier been reported in reactive arthritis synovial fluid and blood. CD8+ disease-linked clones were present at relatively low frequencies in blood. Seemingly distinctive of ankylosing spondylitis blood was a TCR beta motif formed by eight highly homologous variants.

The CDR3 has 14 amino acids. Trimming stripped 0 bases from V and 6 bases from J, with 13 bases between. CDR1 DFQATT and CDR2 SNEGSKA come from the germline V gene (reference sequence). Making the TCR beta libraries involved quantitative 5'-RACE with molecular barcodes. TCRdb itself ran the 5' RACE reads through MiXCR, one entry per CDR3 protein. Among 200,000 to 300,000 distinct CDR3 sequences, approximately 24% were seen once, and the ten largest hold 0.61%. The V call is TRBV20-1, the J call TRBJ2-3; tentative D call: TRBD2 (5 bases). Source material: blood, either unsorted or a sorted T cell fraction (not recorded which). This sequence was found in a male donor with ankylosing spondylitis or in good health (not recorded which). DNA of the CDR3: TGCAGTGCTAGAGAGCCCAAGACGGGGGATACGCAGTATTTT. Its protein is CSAREPKTGDTQYF.